The 2 T cell receptor beta chains below come from one sample, sequenced in a study of T cell responses to AZD1222 COVID-19 vaccine. The table came from immunoSEQ multiplex PCR; TCRdb's copy has only in-frame clones and leaves some out. The table has about 180,000 clones, roughly 88% seen once; the top ten hold about 0.53%. Sequenced material: peripheral blood, taken on day 0 of AZD1222 vaccination. Source of these receptors: an adult in good health.

The chain couples TRBV6-2 or TRBV6-3 to TRBJ1-2; no clear D gene. Trimming removed 0 bases at V and 3 bases at J, with 14 bases between. There are 16 residues in the CDR3. The germline V gene has CDR1 MNHEY and CDR2 SVGEGT. The CDR3 DNA follows: TGTGCCAGCAGTTACTCGAGTATTCGGCGAGACTATGGCTACACCTTC. Residues: CASSYSSIRRDYGYTF.

The CDR3 here is CASSPGLAGVYNEQFF. The CDR3 DNA reads TGTGCCAGCAGCCCCGGACTAGCGGGAGTCTACAATGAGCAGTTCTTC. This chain uses TRBV13 with TRBJ2-1; 13 bases are shared with TRBD2. Per germline, CDR1 PRHDT and CDR2 FYEKMQ (reference sequence). Germline trimming cut 5 bases from V and 3 bases from J; bases unmatched to any gene: 4. This CDR3 is built from 16 residues.